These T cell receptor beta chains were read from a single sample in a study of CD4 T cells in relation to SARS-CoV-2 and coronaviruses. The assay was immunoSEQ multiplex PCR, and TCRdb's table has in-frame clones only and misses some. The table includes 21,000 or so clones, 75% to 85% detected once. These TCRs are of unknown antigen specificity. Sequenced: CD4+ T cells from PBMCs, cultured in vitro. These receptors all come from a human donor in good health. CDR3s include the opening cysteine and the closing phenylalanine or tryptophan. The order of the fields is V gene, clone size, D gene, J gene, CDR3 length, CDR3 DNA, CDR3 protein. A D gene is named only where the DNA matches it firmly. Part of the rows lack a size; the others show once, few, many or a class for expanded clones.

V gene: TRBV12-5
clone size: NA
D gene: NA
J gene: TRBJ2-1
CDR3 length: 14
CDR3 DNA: TGTGCTAGTGGTTTGGGGACTACCTTGAATGAGCAGTTCTTC
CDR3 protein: CASGLGTTLNEQFF

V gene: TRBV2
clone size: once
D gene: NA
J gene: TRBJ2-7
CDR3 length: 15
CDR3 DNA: TGTGCCAGCACCCAGGCCGGGCAACCCCCCTACGAGCAGTACTTC
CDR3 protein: CASTQAGQPPYEQYF

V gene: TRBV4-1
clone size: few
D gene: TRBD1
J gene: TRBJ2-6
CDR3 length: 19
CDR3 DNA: TGCGCCAGCAGGAACCCTTCCGGGACAGGGGGCTCTGGGGCCAACGTCCTGACTTTC
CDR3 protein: CASRNPSGTGGSGANVLTF

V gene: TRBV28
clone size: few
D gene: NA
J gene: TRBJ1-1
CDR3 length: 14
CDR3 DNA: TGTGCCAGCAACCTGCCAGGGATGAACACTGAAGCTTTCTTT
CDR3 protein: CASNLPGMNTEAFF

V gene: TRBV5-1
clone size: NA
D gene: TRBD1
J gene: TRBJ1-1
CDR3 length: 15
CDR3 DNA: TGCGCCAGCAGCTTGGGACCACAGGGGGCCTCGGAAGCTTTCTTT
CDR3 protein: CASSLGPQGASEAFF

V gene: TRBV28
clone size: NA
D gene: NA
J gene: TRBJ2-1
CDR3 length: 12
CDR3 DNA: TGTGCCAGCAGTTTAGTCTACAATGAGCAGTTCTTC
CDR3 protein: CASSLVYNEQFF

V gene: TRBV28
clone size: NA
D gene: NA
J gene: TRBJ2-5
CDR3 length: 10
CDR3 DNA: TGTGCCAGCAGGCAAGAGACCCAGTACTTC
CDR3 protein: CASRQETQYF

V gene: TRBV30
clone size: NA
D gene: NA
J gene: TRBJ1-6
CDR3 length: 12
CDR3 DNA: TGTGCCTGGGGCAGGACGGGGTCACCCCTCCACTTT
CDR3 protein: CAWGRTGSPLHF

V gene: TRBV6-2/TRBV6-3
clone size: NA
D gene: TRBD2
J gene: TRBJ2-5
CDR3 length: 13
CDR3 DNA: TGTGCCAGCAGTTCGGTCGCGGCGGGGGCCCAGTACTTC
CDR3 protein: CASSSVAAGAQYF

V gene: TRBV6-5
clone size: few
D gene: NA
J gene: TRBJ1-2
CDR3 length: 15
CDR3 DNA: TGTGCCAGCAGTTATTCTACAGGGCTTAACTATGGCTACACCTTC
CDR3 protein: CASSYSTGLNYGYTF

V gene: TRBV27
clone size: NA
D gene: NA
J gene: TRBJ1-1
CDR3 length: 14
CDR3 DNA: TGTGCCAGCAGTCCACTGGCAGGGAAGACTGAAGCTTTCTTT
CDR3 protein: CASSPLAGKTEAFF

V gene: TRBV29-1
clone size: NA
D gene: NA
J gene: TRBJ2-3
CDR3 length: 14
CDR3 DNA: TGCAGCGTTGAAGATTTAGCCCCGACAGATACGCAGTATTTT
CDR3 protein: CSVEDLAPTDTQYF

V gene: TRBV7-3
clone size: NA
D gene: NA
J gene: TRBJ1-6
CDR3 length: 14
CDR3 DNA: TGTGCCAGCAGCCTGGACACACCTAATTCACCCCTCCACTTT
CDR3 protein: CASSLDTPNSPLHF

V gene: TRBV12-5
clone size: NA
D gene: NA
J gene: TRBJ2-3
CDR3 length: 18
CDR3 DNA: TGTGCTAGTGGCCCCAAGGGTGAGGCCACTCTTAACACAGATACGCAGTATTTT
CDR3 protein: CASGPKGEATLNTDTQYF

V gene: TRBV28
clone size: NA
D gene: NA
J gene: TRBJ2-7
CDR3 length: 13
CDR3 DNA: TGTGCCAGCAGCCGCGTTTGGGGAGGCGAGCAGTACTTC
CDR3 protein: CASSRVWGGEQYF

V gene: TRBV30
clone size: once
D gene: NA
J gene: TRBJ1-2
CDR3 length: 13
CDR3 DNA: TGTGCCTGGACCTCATCATGGGAGGGTGGCTACACCTTC
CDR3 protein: CAWTSSWEGGYTF

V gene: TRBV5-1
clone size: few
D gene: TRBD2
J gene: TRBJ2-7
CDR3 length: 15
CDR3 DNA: TGCGCCAGCAGCTTGGCTAGCGGGGAACCCTACGAGCAGTACTTC
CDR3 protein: CASSLASGEPYEQYF

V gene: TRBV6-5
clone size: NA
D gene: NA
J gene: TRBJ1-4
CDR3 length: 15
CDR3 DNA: TGTGCCAGCAGTTACTTCGGAGCAACTAATGAAAAACTGTTTTTT
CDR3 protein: CASSYFGATNEKLFF